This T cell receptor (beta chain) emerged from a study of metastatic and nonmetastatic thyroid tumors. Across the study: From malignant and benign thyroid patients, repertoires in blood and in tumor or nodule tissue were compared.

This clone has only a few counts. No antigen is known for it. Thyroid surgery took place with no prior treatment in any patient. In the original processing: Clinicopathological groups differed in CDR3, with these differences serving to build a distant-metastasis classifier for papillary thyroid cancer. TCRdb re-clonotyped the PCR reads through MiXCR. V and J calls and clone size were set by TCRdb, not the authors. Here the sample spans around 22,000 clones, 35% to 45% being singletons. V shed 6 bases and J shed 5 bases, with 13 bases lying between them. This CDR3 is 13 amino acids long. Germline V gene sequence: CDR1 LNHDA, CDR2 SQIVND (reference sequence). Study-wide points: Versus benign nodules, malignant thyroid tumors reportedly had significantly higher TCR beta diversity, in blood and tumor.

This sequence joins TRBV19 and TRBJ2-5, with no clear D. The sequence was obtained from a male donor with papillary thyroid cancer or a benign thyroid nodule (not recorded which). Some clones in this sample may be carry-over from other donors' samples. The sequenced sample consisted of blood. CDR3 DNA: TGTGCCAGTAGCCAAAAGGCAGGCGAGACCCAGTACTTC. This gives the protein CASSQKAGETQYF.